This T cell receptor beta chain was recorded in a study of PD-L1 blockade in urothelial cancer. Across the study: Blood analyses occurred 3 weeks (second dose) and 6 weeks post treatment start. Peripheral blood specimens exhibited a median yield of about 150,000 T cells.

Produced via immunoSEQ multiplex PCR; TCRdb's table is partial and in-frame only. Found here are approximately 79,000 clones, roughly 80% of them singletons; the top ten hold about 6.9%. To note about this clone: Its cognate antigen is unknown.

The CDR3 sequence is 13 residues long. Germline trimming cut 6 bases from V and 5 bases from J; bases unmatched to any gene: 3. Germline V gene sequence: CDR1 LNHDA, CDR2 SQIVND (reference sequence). General study results and limits: Better survival was predicted when blood TCR clonality before treatment fell below the median.

This sample's time point: pretreatment peripheral blood. This receptor was identified in a man in his forties with urothelial cancer. The input for sequencing was PBMCs, taken around atezolizumab (anti-PD-L1) treatment. The J gene is TRBJ1-1, the V gene TRBV19, with 10 bases identical to TRBD1. The CDR3 bases are TGTGCCAGTAGGCAGGACAGGGGGACTGAAGCTTTCTTT. Its translation: CASRQDRGTEAFF.